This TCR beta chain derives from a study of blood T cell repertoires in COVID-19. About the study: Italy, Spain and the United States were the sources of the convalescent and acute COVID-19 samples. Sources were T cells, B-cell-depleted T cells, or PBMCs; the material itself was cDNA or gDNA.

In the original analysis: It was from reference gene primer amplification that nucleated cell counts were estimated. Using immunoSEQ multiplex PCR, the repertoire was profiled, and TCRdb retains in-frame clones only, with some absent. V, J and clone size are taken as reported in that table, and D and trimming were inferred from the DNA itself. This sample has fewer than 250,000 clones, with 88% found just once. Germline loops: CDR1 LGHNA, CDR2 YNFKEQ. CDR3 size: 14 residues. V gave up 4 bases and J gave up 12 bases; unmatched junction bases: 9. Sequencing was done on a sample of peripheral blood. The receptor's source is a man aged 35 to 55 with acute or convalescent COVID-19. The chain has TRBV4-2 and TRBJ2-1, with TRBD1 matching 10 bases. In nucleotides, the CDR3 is TGTGCCAGCAGCCCGCGGACAGGGGGAATGACGCAGTTCTTC. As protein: CASSPRTGGMTQFF.